The 30 T cell receptor beta chains below all came from one sample that was sequenced in a study of blood T cell repertoires in COVID-19. The data were produced by immunoSEQ multiplex PCR, yet TCRdb's version contains in-frame clones alone and is incomplete. The sample holds 270,000 or so clones, 85% to 90% seen once. Sequencing input: peripheral blood. The receptors here all came from a woman between 35 and 50 years old who had recovered from COVID-19.

The gene calls are TRBV9 and TRBJ1-1; D remains unclear. The V end lost 4 bases, the J end lost 5 bases, and 6 bases lay between the germline ends. The germline V gene has CDR1 SGDLS and CDR2 YYNGEE. The CDR3 is made up of 11 amino acids. This CDR3 reads CASSPRTEAFF. CDR3 nucleotide sequence: TGTGCCAGCAGCCCGAGGACTGAAGCTTTCTTT. The full variable domain, completed using reference TRBV9 and TRBJ1-1, is DSGVTQTPKHLITATGQRVTLRCSPRSGDLSVYWYQQSLDQGLQFLIQYYNGEERAKGNILERFSAQQFPDLHSELNLSSLELGDSALYFCASSPRTEAFFGQGTRLTVV.

This chain uses TRBV27 with TRBJ2-7; 8 bases match TRBD1. Trimming removed 4 bases from V and 1 base from J; junction bases left unmatched: 6. Per germline, CDR1 MNHEY and CDR2 SMNVEV (reference sequence). This CDR3 region has 15 residues. CDR3 sequence: CASSSGTGPSYEQYV. In nucleotides, the CDR3 is TGTGCCAGCAGTTCCGGGACAGGACCTTCCTACGAGCAGTACGTC.

V gene TRBV2 combines with J gene TRBJ1-2, with 9 bases fitting TRBD1. Germline V lookup: CDR1 SNHLY, CDR2 FYNNEI. The junction had 5 bases not matched to a gene; V was cut back by 6 bases and J by 0 bases. This CDR3 region has 15 residues. The CDR3: CASSKDRGSNYGYTF. The CDR3 DNA is TGTGCCAGCAGCAAAGACAGGGGGTCTAACTATGGCTACACCTTC.

The chain joins TRBV3-1 (or the pseudogene TRBV3-2) to TRBJ2-3, with D possibly being TRBD1 (6 bases). The CDR3 extends over 16 amino acids. Trimming stripped 1 base from V and 2 bases from J, with 13 bases between. The germline gives CDR1 LGHDT, CDR2 YNNKEL (reference sequence). The DNA for the CDR3 is TGTGCCAGCAGCCAAGGGAGCAGGGGAGCCACAGATACGCAGTATTTT. It yields the protein CASSQGSRGATDTQYF.

This clone came up once. The chain carries TRBV2 and TRBJ1-6; 9 bases fit TRBD1. V shed 5 bases, J shed 7 bases, and the junction held 9 bases outside the gene matches. The CDR3 totals 16 residues. CDR1 and CDR2 (germline): SNHLY, FYNNEI. The CDR3 DNA reads TGTGCCAGCAGTAAAACAGGGGGCCCGGGCAATTCACCCCTCCACTTT. This codes for CASSKTGGPGNSPLHF.

V gene TRBV5-5 combines with J gene TRBJ2-7; possible D gene TRBD1, 5 bases. V dropped 0 bases and J dropped 1 base, with 11 bases sitting between them. The CDR3 extends over 15 amino acids. Germline assignment: CDR1 SGHKS and CDR2 YYEKEE (reference sequence). CDR3 protein: CASSLGLGASYEQYF. CDR3 nucleotide sequence: TGTGCCAGCAGCTTGGGGTTAGGGGCGTCCTACGAGCAGTACTTC.

This chain connects TRBV4-2 to TRBJ1-4, with no clear D. The V end was cut by 1 base, the J end by 7 bases, with 7 bases between. Germline V gene data show CDR1 as LGHNA and CDR2 as YNFKEQ. The CDR3 runs 13 residues. DNA for the CDR3: TGTGCCAGCAGCCAAGGGAGTGGTGAAAAACTGTTTTTT. This translates into CASSQGSGEKLFF.

This chain connects TRBV4-1 to TRBJ2-3; D gene ambiguous. The germline V and J ends were trimmed by 1 base and 0 bases, with 8 bases remaining between them. The CDR3 length is 15 residues. Germline CDR1 MGHRA, CDR2 YSYEKL. The CDR3 DNA is TGCGCCAGCAGCCAAGTGGCCTCTAGCACAGATACGCAGTATTTT. Translated, it gives CASSQVASSTDTQYF.

V is TRBV3-1 (or the pseudogene TRBV3-2) and J is TRBJ1-2, with D possibly TRBD1 on 6 matching bases. Germline loops: CDR1 LGHDT, CDR2 YNNKEL (reference sequence). This CDR3 is 16 amino acids long. The V gene lost 0 bases and the J gene lost 8 bases, with 19 bases spanning the gap. The CDR3: CASSQDWGVGGRGYTF. The CDR3 DNA reads TGTGCCAGCAGCCAAGATTGGGGCGTTGGGGGCCGGGGCTACACCTTC.

CDR3: CASSLDPSGSYEQYF. In nucleotides, the CDR3 is TGTGCCAGCAGCTTGGATCCTAGCGGATCCTACGAGCAGTACTTC. V gene TRBV5-5 combines with J gene TRBJ2-7; 7 positions match TRBD2. Trimming took 0 bases from V and 1 from J; bases not matched to a gene: 4. The germline CDR1 and CDR2 sequences are SGHKS and YYEKEE (reference sequence). This CDR3 region has 15 residues.

The chain employs TRBV7-8 and TRBJ1-1, with 8 bases lining up with TRBD1. CDR1 and CDR2 from the germline V gene are SGHVS and FQNEAQ. The CDR3 runs 15 residues. V shed 4 bases, J shed 1 base, and the junction held 5 bases outside the gene matches. The CDR3 bases are TGTGCCAGCAGCTCAGGGGGCATCCGGAACACTGAAGCTTTCTTT. It specifies CASSSGGIRNTEAFF.

CDR3 nucleotide sequence: TGTGCCAGCAGTTTCGTGGAGGGGGGGTCCTACGAGCAGTACGTC. Its protein is CASSFVEGGSYEQYV. The rearrangement links TRBV27 to TRBJ2-7; possible D gene TRBD2, 7 bases. CDR1 and CDR2 (germline): MNHEY, SMNVEV (reference sequence). Deletions cut 3 bases from V and 1 base from J, with 13 bases between. This CDR3 is 15 amino acids long.

The CDR3 coding sequence is TGTGCCTGGAGTGTTGACAGGCCCAATCAGCCCCAGCATTTT. Translating gives CAWSVDRPNQPQHF. This chain uses TRBV30 with TRBJ1-5; D might be TRBD1 (6 bases). CDR1 and CDR2 (germline): GTSNPN, SVGIG (reference sequence). V lost 0 bases to trimming and J lost 3 bases, with 9 bases between them. This CDR3 is 14 amino acids long.

V and J are TRBV2 and TRBJ1-1; D possibly corresponds to TRBD1 (6 bases). V lost 4 bases and J lost 4, with 13 bases in between. This CDR3 contains 14 residues. Germline assignment: CDR1 SNHLY and CDR2 FYNNEI. DNA of the CDR3: TGTGCCAGCAGTGGCTTCGGGGGGCTCACTGAAGCTTTCTTT. Protein sequence: CASSGFGGLTEAFF.

The CDR3 nucleotides read TGTGCCAGCAGCCCTCTCCGGGACAGCTCCTACAATGAGCAGTTCTTC. It yields the protein CASSPLRDSSYNEQFF. The chain joins TRBV6-6 to TRBJ2-1, with 7 bases identical to TRBD1. V shed 6 bases, J shed 0 bases, and the junction held 8 bases outside the gene matches. CDR1 and CDR2 from the germline V gene are MNHNY and SVGAGI (reference sequence). CDR3 length equals 16 residues.

V and J are TRBV4-3 and TRBJ1-4; possibly TRBD1 for D (5 bases). V was shortened by 1 base and J by 7 bases, with 13 bases between the two germline ends. The CDR3 consists of 15 residues. The germline V gene encodes CDR1 LGHNA and CDR2 YSLEER. The CDR3 nucleotides are TGCGCCAGCAGCCAAGGATGGGGCAGAGGTGAAAAACTGTTTTTT. Translated: CASSQGWGRGEKLFF.

The genes are TRBV28 and TRBJ1-2; 7 bases fit TRBD1. Germline CDR1 is MDHEN and CDR2 is SYDVKM. The CDR3 is made up of 15 amino acids. Trimming took 2 bases from V and 8 from J; bases not matched to a gene: 11. CDR3 DNA sequence: TGTGCCAGCAGTTTACCAGGGGGACAGACCGTGGGCTACACCTTC. Its protein is CASSLPGGQTVGYTF.

The V call is TRBV7-6, the J call TRBJ2-2; 10 bases match TRBD1. The CDR3 is made up of 16 amino acids. V gave up 7 bases and J gave up 5 bases; unmatched junction bases: 10. The germline CDR1 and CDR2 sequences are SGHVS and FNYEAQ. CDR3 bases: TGTGCCAGCAACCCAGAACCGGGACAGGGGACCGGGGAGCTGTTTTTT. Its protein is CASNPEPGQGTGELFF.

V and J are TRBV7-3 and TRBJ1-6; D not resolved. Trimming removed 0 bases at V and 8 bases at J, with 11 bases between. Germline V CDR1 and CDR2: SGHTA, FQGTGA. The CDR3 consists of 15 residues. CDR3 sequence (DNA): TGTGCCAGCAGCTTAACGGGAGGGTGGGATTCACCCCTCCACTTT. Translated: CASSLTGGWDSPLHF.

The chain joins TRBV6-5 to TRBJ1-5; TRBD1 might be the D (5 bases). Germline V gene sequence: CDR1 MNHEY, CDR2 SVGAGI. The CDR3 loop spans 13 amino acids. Trimming removed 6 bases from V and 9 bases from J, with 15 bases in between. The DNA of the CDR3 is TGTGCCAGCAGGGGGGAGGGTTCGATGCCCCAGCATTTT. It yields the protein CASRGEGSMPQHF.

This clone is a singleton in its sample. This chain links TRBV18 with TRBJ1-1, with D possibly being TRBD1 (6 bases). The V gene lost 1 base and the J gene lost 10 bases, with 13 bases spanning the gap. This CDR3 is built from 13 residues. The germline V gene has CDR1 KGHSH and CDR2 LQKENI. CDR3 sequence: CASSPRSGEGAFF. The CDR3 DNA reads TGTGCCAGCTCACCACGTTCAGGGGAAGGAGCTTTCTTT.

V gene TRBV5-1 combines with J gene TRBJ1-2; D is unresolved. Germline V CDR1 and CDR2: SGHRS, YFSETQ. CDR3 length equals 16 residues. Trimming cost V 0 bases and J 6 bases, with 18 bases left between them. The DNA for the CDR3 is TGCGCCAGCAGCTTGGGGGCGCAGTGGATCAACAATGGCTACACCTTC. It encodes CASSLGAQWINNGYTF.

V usage is TRBV3-1 (or the pseudogene TRBV3-2) and J usage is TRBJ2-3; a possible D gene is TRBD2 (6 bases). This CDR3 contains 12 residues. V lost 0 bases and J lost 9, with 7 bases in between. CDR1 is LGHDT and CDR2 is YNNKEL in the germline V gene (reference sequence). The CDR3 reads CASSQDRGTQYF. The CDR3 DNA is TGTGCCAGCAGCCAAGATCGGGGGACGCAGTATTTT.

The CDR3 protein is CASSVRGTLNTEAFF. DNA of the CDR3: TGTGCCAGCAGCGTACGGGGGACGTTGAACACTGAAGCTTTCTTT. This chain uses TRBV9 with TRBJ1-1, with D perhaps matching TRBD1 (5 bases). V was clipped by 1 base and J by 0 bases, with 10 bases between them. This CDR3 comprises 15 residues. Germline-derived CDR1 and CDR2 are SGDLS and YYNGEE.

The chain couples TRBV7-9 to TRBJ1-5; TRBD1 is a possible D gene (5 bases). Germline loops: CDR1 SEHNR, CDR2 FQNEAQ (reference sequence). This CDR3 comprises 13 residues. V lost 5 bases and J 6 bases, leaving 11 bases between the germline ends. The CDR3 DNA follows: TGTGCCAGCAGCCCCGGGGGAAGTCAGCCCCAGCATTTT. Translated, it gives CASSPGGSQPQHF.

The rearrangement joins TRBV5-1 to TRBJ1-2; TRBD1 matches 8 bases. Germline assignment: CDR1 SGHRS and CDR2 YFSETQ. The CDR3 contains 14 residues. The junction had 8 bases not matched to a gene; V was cut back by 7 bases and J by 3 bases. This CDR3 is CASGPDRAHYGYTF. The CDR3 bases are TGCGCCAGCGGGCCGGACAGGGCCCACTATGGCTACACCTTC. The full variable domain, rest sourced from reference TRBV5-1 and TRBJ1-2, is KAGVTQTPRYLIKTRGQQVTLSCSPISGHRSVSWYQQTPGQGLQFLFEYFSETQRNKGNFPGRFSGRQFSNSRSEMNVSTLELGDSALYLCASGPDRAHYGYTFGSGTRLTVV.

The rearrangement joins TRBV4-1 to TRBJ1-2; TRBD1 matches at 9 bases. The V gene's germline CDR1 is MGHRA and CDR2 YSYEKL. V shed 2 bases, J shed 7 bases, and the junction held 8 bases outside the gene matches. The CDR3 is made up of 15 amino acids. The CDR3 DNA reads TGCGCCAGCAGCCAACCTCGGGACAGGGTTGTTGGCTACACCTTC. It specifies CASSQPRDRVVGYTF.

The rearrangement joins TRBV6-5 to TRBJ1-5; D perhaps matches TRBD1 (5 bases). V was pared by 11 bases and J by 1 base, with 15 bases between. In germline, CDR1 is MNHEY, CDR2 SVGAGI. The CDR3 is made up of 14 amino acids. The CDR3 nucleotides read TGTGCCGGGGCGTCGTCAGGGAGCAATCAGCCCCAGCATTTT. Its translation is CAGASSGSNQPQHF.

The chain has TRBV2 and TRBJ2-7; 7 nucleotides line up with TRBD1. The V and J ends lost 6 bases and 2 bases, in that order; junction bases with no gene match: 7. This CDR3 is 14 amino acids long. The germline V gene has CDR1 SNHLY and CDR2 FYNNEI. CDR3 in amino acids: CASRALQGAYEQYV. The CDR3 DNA reads as TGTGCCAGCAGGGCTTTGCAGGGGGCCTACGAGCAGTACGTC.

The V and J genes are TRBV5-4 and TRBJ1-2, with 7 bases lining up with TRBD1. CDR1 is SGHNT and CDR2 is YYREEE in the germline V gene (reference sequence). The CDR3 is 13 residues long. Trimming cost V 5 bases and J 5 bases; bases outside gene matches: 6. The CDR3 nucleotides are TGTGCCAGCAGAACGAGACAGGGTTATGGCTACACCTTC. It codes for CASRTRQGYGYTF.